This T cell receptor beta chain came from a study of CD8 T cells in Susac syndrome. The study sequenced TCR beta in blood CD8+ and CD4+ T cells. RNA was extracted with the RNeasy kit, and a quantity of roughly 0.5 to 1 ug was reverse transcribed using random hexamers. MiXCR, run by TCRdb on the immunoSEQ multiplex PCR reads, gives a single entry per CDR3 protein. This sample yields about 180,000 distinct CDR3 sequences, of which around 96% are seen a single time; roughly 0.16% belongs to the top ten. The germline V gene encodes CDR1 PRHDT and CDR2 FYEKMQ (reference sequence). This CDR3 is built from 14 residues. V lost 1 base to trimming and J lost 6 bases; unmatched junction nucleotides: 4.

The chain uses TRBV13 and TRBJ1-2; 8 bases align to TRBD1. This sequence was found in a human donor with multiple sclerosis. The sequencing sample was made of CD8+ T cells from PBMCs. This chain's CDR3 is CASSLVQGANGYTF. Written as DNA, the CDR3 is TGTGCCAGCAGCTTAGTTCAGGGGGCGAATGGCTACACCTTC.